Listed here are 21 T cell receptor beta chains from one sample, sequenced in a study of human T cells and chemical hapten exposure. In TCRdb, the RACE reads were re-called with MiXCR into one record per CDR3 protein. Of 80,000 to 95,000 distinct CDR3 sequences in the sample, 8% to 10% are singletons; the top ten hold about 3.5%. Described time point: pre-sensitization, week 0. Treatment described: therapeutic diphenylcyclopropenone sensitization with weekly scalp DPC. This sample comprised whole blood, obtained in connection with sensitization to the hapten diphenylcyclopropenone (DPC). The receptors here all came from a woman between 40 and 50 years old with alopecia areata. Some clones in this sample may be carry-over from other donors' samples.

V usage is TRBV4-3 and J usage is TRBJ2-7; 7 bases fit TRBD1. V shed 4 bases, J shed 0 bases, and the junction held 9 bases outside the gene matches. The CDR3 length is 16 residues. In germline, CDR1 is LGHNA, CDR2 YSLEER. As DNA, the CDR3 is TGCGCCAGCAGCCCGGACGGGACAGCGGTCTCCTACGAGCAGTACTTC. It is translated as CASSPDGTAVSYEQYF.

On this clonotype: A much more abundant neighbour one base away suggests this may be a read error. V usage is TRBV24-1 and J usage is TRBJ2-2; 7 bases are shared with TRBD2. Germline lookup yields CDR1 KGHDR and CDR2 SFDVKD. The CDR3 covers 17 residues. The CDR3 spells CATSDIGWEGITGQLFF. The CDR3 DNA sequence: TGTGCCACCAGTGATATTGGCTGGGAGGGGATCACCGGGCAGCTGTTTTTT.

This clonotype was counted only a few times. The chain has TRBV7-2 and TRBJ2-3; a possible D gene is TRBD2 (6 bases). Germline V gene sequence: CDR1 SGHTA, CDR2 FQGNSA. Between the trimmed V and J ends, which lost 1 base and 0 bases, there was a span of 17 bases. This CDR3 is built from 18 residues. The CDR3 is CASSLDGSGPTSTDTQYF. CDR3 nucleotide sequence: TGTGCCAGCAGCTTAGATGGGAGCGGGCCTACAAGCACAGATACGCAGTATTTT.

This clonotype has a count of ten or more. The chain joins TRBV3-1 to TRBJ1-2; the D is unclear. The CDR3 runs 13 residues. Germline V gene sequence: CDR1 LGHDT, CDR2 YNNKEL (reference sequence). Trimming took 1 base from V and 8 from J, leaving 11 bases between them. The CDR3 nucleotides are TGTGCCAGCAGCCAAGGGGCTAAGTGGGGCTACACCTTC. Translating it yields CASSQGAKWGYTF.

CDR3 DNA sequence: TGTTCATCGGGCAATCTCCCTGAAGCTTTCTTT. Amino acids: CSSGNLPEAFF. V usage is TRBV6-2 or TRBV6-3 and J usage is TRBJ1-1; no firm D call. Germline CDR1 MNHEY, CDR2 SVGEGT. This CDR3 is 11 amino acids long.

This clonotype was detected a few times. The chain combines TRBV4-3 with TRBJ2-3, with TRBD2 matching over 9 bases. The ends lost 0 bases at V and 6 bases at J; junction bases unmatched: 13. The CDR3 is 18 residues long. Per the germline V gene, CDR1 is LGHNA and CDR2 is YSLEER. CDR3 sequence (DNA): TGCGCCAGCAGCCAAGATCGACAAGCGGGGGGACTACTGGATACGCAGTATTTT. The encoded protein is CASSQDRQAGGLLDTQYF.

In its sample, this clonotype was seen many times. The CDR3 loop reads CASSLTGGDEQFF. The CDR3 nucleotides read TGTGCCAGCAGTCTCACAGGGGGCGATGAGCAGTTCTTC. This rearrangement joins TRBV12-3 or TRBV12-4 to TRBJ2-1; TRBD1 aligns across 9 bases. Unmatched junction bases numbered 4, after V lost 5 bases and J lost 8 bases. The CDR3 spans 13 residues.

This clonotype was seen many times. This chain joins TRBV3-1 and TRBJ1-1; D is possibly TRBD1 (5 bases). Germline V gene lookup returns CDR1 LGHDT and CDR2 YNNKEL (reference sequence). The germline V and J ends were trimmed by 4 bases and 0 bases, with 12 bases remaining between them. The CDR3 spans 15 residues. The CDR3 spells CASSPLRTLNTEAFF. In DNA, the CDR3 is TGTGCCAGCAGCCCCCTGAGGACATTGAACACTGAAGCTTTCTTT.

V gene TRBV6-6 combines with J gene TRBJ1-3; 8 bases are shared with TRBD1. Per germline, CDR1 MNHNY and CDR2 SVGAGI (reference sequence). The junction had 4 bases not matched to a gene; V was cut back by 6 bases and J by 3 bases. CDR3 length: 14 residues. CDR3 residues: CASRETGVGNTIYF. CDR3 sequence (DNA): TGTGCCAGCAGGGAGACAGGGGTTGGAAACACCATATATTTT.

V usage is TRBV7-6 and J usage is TRBJ2-5, with 8 bases matching TRBD2. Germline-derived CDR1 and CDR2 are SGHVS and FNYEAQ. The CDR3 has 15 amino acids. J was trimmed by 1 base and V by 1 base; bases with no gene match: 2. The CDR3 sequence: CASSLGGGPQETQYF. The CDR3 region has the DNA TGTGCCAGCAGCTTAGGCGGGGGGCCCCAAGAGACCCAGTACTTC.

This clonotype occurred many times. The rearrangement joins TRBV6-2 or TRBV6-3 to TRBJ1-5; TRBD1 might be the D (5 bases). The CDR3 totals 19 residues. V was shortened by 0 bases and J by 5 bases, with 23 bases between the two germline ends. Germline lookup yields CDR1 MNHEY and CDR2 SVGEGT. CDR3 nucleotide sequence: TGTGCCAGCAGTTACTCGTCGATCGGGACTTGGGGGGTTTATCAGCCCCAGCATTTT. Its translation is CASSYSSIGTWGVYQPQHF.

This clonotype was picked up many times. This chain uses TRBV19 with TRBJ1-2, with D perhaps matching TRBD1 (6 bases). Germline assignment: CDR1 LNHDA and CDR2 SQIVND (reference sequence). The CDR3 loop spans 14 amino acids. Deletions cut 8 bases from V and 4 bases from J, with 17 bases between. This CDR3 is CASPARGEVYGYTF. The CDR3 DNA reads TGTGCCAGTCCTGCGAGGGGGGAAGTCTATGGCTACACCTTC.

V is TRBV29-1 and J is TRBJ1-2; 9 bases match TRBD1. There are 13 residues in the CDR3. Per the germline V gene, CDR1 is SQVTM and CDR2 is ANQGSEA. With 5 bases clipped from V and 7 bases from J, the junction kept 8 bases outside the gene matches. CDR3 protein: CSVSRDRDCGYTF. The CDR3 bases are TGCAGCGTTTCCCGGGACAGGGACTGTGGCTACACCTTC. The variable domain in full, with the rest retrieved from reference TRBV29-1 and TRBJ1-2, is SAVISQKPSRDICQRGTSLTIQCQVDSQVTMMFWYRQQPGQSLTLIATANQGSEATYESGFVIDKFPISRPNLTFSTLTVSNMSPEDSSIYLCSVSRDRDCGYTFGSGTRLTVV.

This clonotype occurred many times. The rearrangement joins TRBV6-2 or TRBV6-3 to TRBJ1-1; D may be TRBD1 (5 bases). Per germline, CDR1 MNHEY and CDR2 SVGEGT. The CDR3 loop spans 13 amino acids. The V end lost 8 bases, the J end lost 3 bases, and 13 bases lay between the germline ends. CDR3 coding DNA: TGTGCCAGCGGCCGGGACGCTTACACTGAAGCTTTCTTT. Translated: CASGRDAYTEAFF.

This clonotype was counted ten times or more. V gene TRBV12-3 or TRBV12-4 combines with J gene TRBJ1-1; possible D gene TRBD1, 6 bases. V lost 6 bases, J lost 3 bases, and 14 bases lay in between. The CDR3 is 14 residues long. CDR3 nucleotides: TGTGCCAGCAGATTTACAGGGATGGACACTGAAGCTTTCTTT. This sequence encodes CASRFTGMDTEAFF.

The table lists this clonotype with a few counts. V is TRBV12-3 or TRBV12-4 and J is TRBJ1-4, with 10 bases identical to TRBD1. The CDR3 sequence is 14 residues long. J gave up 6 bases and V 7 bases, and 5 bases lay outside the gene matches. The CDR3 nucleotides are TGTGCCAGCACCTCGGACAGGGGGTATGAAAAACTGTTTTTT. This codes for CASTSDRGYEKLFF.

The chain employs TRBV7-3 and TRBJ2-7; TRBD2 might be the D (6 bases). This CDR3 has 15 residues. V was trimmed by 1 base and J by 7 bases, leaving 17 bases between them. The germline CDR1 and CDR2 sequences are SGHTA and FQGTGA. The CDR3 coding sequence is TGTGCCAGCAGCTTAAGCGGCTCCGCCCGGGGGGAGCAGTACTTC. Encoded protein: CASSLSGSARGEQYF.

As for this clonotype: At one end, the junction sequence differs from germline, possibly due to a read error. The V and J genes are TRBV11-2 and TRBJ2-5, with D tentatively TRBD2 (5 bases). The germline V gene has CDR1 SGHAT and CDR2 FQNNGV. The CDR3 contains 14 residues. DNA of the CDR3: TGTGCCGGCAGCCTAGCCCCCAGCTGGGGGACCCAGTACTTC. Its protein is CAGSLAPSWGTQYF.

This clonotype was picked up a small number of times. V gene TRBV5-1 combines with J gene TRBJ1-1; D call uncertain. V gave up 1 base and J gave up 3 bases, with 7 bases separating them. CDR1 is SGHRS and CDR2 is YFSETQ in the germline V gene. The CDR3 is 13 amino acids. The CDR3 region is CASSLMGYTEAFF. The DNA for the CDR3 is TGCGCCAGCAGCTTGATGGGGTACACTGAAGCTTTCTTT.

This clonotype was detected ten times or more. The chain joins TRBV27 to TRBJ2-3, with TRBD2 matching over 7 bases. Germline assignment: CDR1 MNHEY and CDR2 SMNVEV (reference sequence). The trim removed 4 bases at V and 0 bases at J, leaving 4 bases unmatched. This CDR3 is 15 amino acids long. The CDR3: CASSSSGDSTDTQYF. CDR3 DNA: TGTGCCAGCAGTTCAAGCGGGGATAGCACAGATACGCAGTATTTT.

A few counts support this clonotype. The rearrangement links TRBV30 to TRBJ2-7, with 10 nucleotides matching TRBD1. With 3 bases clipped from V and 2 bases from J, the junction kept 7 bases outside the gene matches. The CDR3 loop spans 15 amino acids. Germline assignment: CDR1 GTSNPN and CDR2 SVGIG (reference sequence). The CDR3 here is CAWSRRDRGAYEQYF. As DNA, the CDR3 is TGTGCCTGGAGCCGCCGGGACAGGGGCGCCTACGAGCAGTACTTC.